A selection of T cell receptor beta chains follows, all from one sample in a study of T cells expressing NK-cell markers. Reanalyzing the 5' RACE reads, TCRdb keeps one entry per CDR3 protein, without DNA. Its listing shows 500,000 to 700,000 distinct CDR3 sequences. The sequenced sample consisted of blood T cells: a sorted CD56 or NKG2C T cell subset, CD4+ or CD8+ T cells, or bulk PBMC T cells (not recorded which). The receptors here all came from a man younger than 35 in good health. Both conserved end residues are part of each CDR3. Fields, in order: J gene, V gene, CDR3 protein.

TRBJ2-3 | TRBV24-1 | CATSSGTRYTDTQYF
TRBJ2-5 | TRBV20-1 | CSASWGAPQETQYF
TRBJ2-6 | TRBV5-1 | CASSLNTGSSGANVLTF
TRBJ1-5 | TRBV6-1 | CASSGTGSQPQHF
TRBJ2-1 | TRBV5-1 | CASSLVFESYNEQFF
TRBJ2-1 | TRBV15 | CATSPPSGRAFNEQFF
TRBJ1-6 | TRBV14 | CASSQVGGAFSPLHF
TRBJ1-5 | TRBV4-2 | CASSPRTDRGNQPQHF
TRBJ2-2 | TRBV7-3 | CASSAGLAGPYTGELFF
TRBJ2-3 | TRBV27 | CASRVVRADTQYF
TRBJ2-1 | TRBV7-6 | CASSFNLAGIRDEQFF
TRBJ2-2 | TRBV11-2 | CASSLDGHNTGELFF
TRBJ1-6 | TRBV6-1 | CASSEVLGSPLHF
TRBJ2-3 | TRBV20-1 | CSARTSGSTDTQYF
TRBJ2-3 | TRBV29-1 | CSVPMAGSDTQYF
TRBJ2-7 | TRBV7-9 | CASSYDRGAHEQYF
TRBJ1-2 | TRBV11-2 | CASSSQGRGALGYTF
TRBJ2-3 | TRBV5-1 | CASSASDSGGADTQYF
TRBJ2-7 | TRBV7-9 | CASSSRTVLSYEQYF
TRBJ2-2 | TRBV7-3 | CASSSLGGHTGELFF
TRBJ1-6 | TRBV20-1 | CSARDPQGEPGNSPLHF
TRBJ2-1 | TRBV24-1 | CATMAGTGVNEQFF
TRBJ1-5 | TRBV27 | CASSSLSQGTGQPQHF
TRBJ1-4 | TRBV20-1 | CSAPTWGANEKLFF
TRBJ1-3 | TRBV4-2 | CASSRRGTEDVTIYF
TRBJ1-4 | TRBV20-1 | CSARDLGAGGAVSEKLFF
TRBJ2-7 | TRBV5-1 | CASRRATSYEQYF
TRBJ2-4 | TRBV2 | CASSDRALAEDLAKNIQYF
TRBJ2-1 | TRBV6-1 | CASSRLGFNEQFF
TRBJ2-1 | TRBV7-3 | CASRLLAGGPDEQFF
TRBJ1-1 | TRBV9 | CASSPRGGKAEAFF
TRBJ1-5 | TRBV7-9 | CASSLKGARNQPQHF
TRBJ2-7 | TRBV12-3/TRBV12-4 | CASSPTLPVAGGAYEQYF
TRBJ2-7 | TRBV5-1 | CASSFNRGTRGSYEQYF
TRBJ2-1 | TRBV12-5 | CASGLVRLAGVNSGTGEQFF
TRBJ1-1 | TRBV27 | CASSLDSTGTEAFF
TRBJ1-1 | TRBV18 | CASSPGEKRNTEAFF
TRBJ2-3 | TRBV4-1 | CASSQEVPSGTPNAYTDTQYF
TRBJ1-1 | TRBV12-3/TRBV12-4 | CASSLMAGASEAFF
TRBJ2-5 | TRBV5-1 | CASSLGRGRATQETQYF
TRBJ2-2 | TRBV12-3/TRBV12-4 | CASTALRGWNTGELFF
TRBJ2-2 | TRBV6-2/TRBV6-3 | CASVGPSGEYTGELFF
TRBJ2-2 | TRBV7-8 | CASSLQTSGVAENTGELFF
TRBJ2-1 | TRBV7-9 | CASSLVSGTSGRAYNEQFF
TRBJ1-1 | TRBV4-3 | CASSQDRDRERDTEAFF
TRBJ2-5 | TRBV11-2 | CASSIRLAGGPGETQYF
TRBJ1-2 | TRBV6-1 | CASSVGPELNYGYTF
TRBJ1-5 | TRBV11-2 | CASSFGQGRGNQPQHF
TRBJ1-5 | TRBV5-1 | CASSPGVGGNQPQHF
TRBJ2-3 | TRBV29-1 | CSVESGPETSDTQYF
TRBJ2-5 | TRBV20-1 | CSASRSSGRKTETQYF